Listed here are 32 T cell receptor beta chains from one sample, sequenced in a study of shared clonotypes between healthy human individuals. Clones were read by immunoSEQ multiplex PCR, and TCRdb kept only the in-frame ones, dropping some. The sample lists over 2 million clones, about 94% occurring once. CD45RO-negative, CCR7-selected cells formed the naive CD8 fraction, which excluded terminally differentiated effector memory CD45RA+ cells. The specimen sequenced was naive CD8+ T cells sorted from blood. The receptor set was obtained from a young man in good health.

CDR3 residues: CASSVAASLEYEQYF. DNA for the CDR3: TGTGCCAGCAGCGTAGCGGCTAGTCTTGAGTACGAGCAGTACTTC. The chain couples TRBV9 to TRBJ2-7; D ambiguous. The CDR3 is 15 amino acids. V was cut by 0 bases and J by 4 bases, with 14 bases left in between. Germline lookup yields CDR1 SGDLS and CDR2 YYNGEE.

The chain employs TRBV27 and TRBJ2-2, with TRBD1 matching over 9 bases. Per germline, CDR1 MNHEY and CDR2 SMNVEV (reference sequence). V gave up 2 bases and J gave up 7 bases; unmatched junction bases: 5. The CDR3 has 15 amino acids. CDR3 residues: CASSLTGGAGGELFF. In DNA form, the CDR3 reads TGTGCCAGCAGTTTAACAGGGGGCGCTGGCGGGGAGCTGTTTTTT.

DNA of the CDR3: TGTGCCAGCAGCGGCGGGAGCCTCTCCTACGAGCAGTACTTC. Translated, it gives CASSGGSLSYEQYF. The chain links TRBV7-2 to TRBJ2-7; 7 nucleotides match TRBD2. The CDR3 runs 14 residues. The V gene end was trimmed by 5 bases and the J gene end by 0 bases; junction bases not matched to a gene: 4. The germline CDR1 and CDR2 sequences are SGHTA and FQGNSA.

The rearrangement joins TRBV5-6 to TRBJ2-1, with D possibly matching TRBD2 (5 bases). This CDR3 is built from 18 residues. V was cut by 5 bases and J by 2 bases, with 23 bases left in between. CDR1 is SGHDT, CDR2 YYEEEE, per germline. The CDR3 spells CASSPEGPYASPYNEQFF. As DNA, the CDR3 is TGTGCCAGCAGTCCTGAGGGCCCTTATGCCAGTCCCTACAATGAGCAGTTCTTC.

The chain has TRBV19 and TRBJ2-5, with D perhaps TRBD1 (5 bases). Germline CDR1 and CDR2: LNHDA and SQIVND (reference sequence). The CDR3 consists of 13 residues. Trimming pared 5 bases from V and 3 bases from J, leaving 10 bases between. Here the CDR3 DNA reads TGTGCCAGTAGTCCCAGGGAAGAAGAGACCCAGTACTTC. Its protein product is CASSPREEETQYF.

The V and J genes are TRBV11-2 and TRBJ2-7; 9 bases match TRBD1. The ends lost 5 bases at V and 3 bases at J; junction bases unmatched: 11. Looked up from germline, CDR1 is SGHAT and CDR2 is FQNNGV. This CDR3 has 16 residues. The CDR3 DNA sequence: TGTGCCAGCAGCGAAATGGGTGCGGGACAGGGCTACGAGCAGTACTTC. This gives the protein CASSEMGAGQGYEQYF.

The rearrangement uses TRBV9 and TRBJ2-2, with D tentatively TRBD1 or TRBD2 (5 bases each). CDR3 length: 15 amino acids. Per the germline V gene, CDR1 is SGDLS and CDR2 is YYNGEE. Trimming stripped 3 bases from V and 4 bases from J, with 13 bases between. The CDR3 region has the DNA TGTGCCAGCAGCGCATTCGGGACCCCCACCGGGGAGCTGTTTTTT. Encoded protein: CASSAFGTPTGELFF.

CDR3 loop: CASSDIIGLTGELFF. DNA for the CDR3: TGTGCCAGCAGCGATATAATCGGGTTAACCGGGGAGCTGTTTTTT. The V call is TRBV7-9, the J call TRBJ2-2; unclear D gene. Trimming removed 5 bases from V and 5 bases from J, with 15 bases in between. The germline gives CDR1 SEHNR, CDR2 FQNEAQ (reference sequence). CDR3 length: 15 residues.

The CDR3 bases are TGTGCCAGCTCGGGCGATACTAACTATGGCTACACCTTC. Amino acids: CASSGDTNYGYTF. J is TRBJ1-2 and V is TRBV18; D unclear. The V end lost 6 bases, the J end lost 0 bases, and 8 bases lay between the germline ends. Germline V gene data show CDR1 as KGHSH and CDR2 as LQKENI. The CDR3 has 13 amino acids.

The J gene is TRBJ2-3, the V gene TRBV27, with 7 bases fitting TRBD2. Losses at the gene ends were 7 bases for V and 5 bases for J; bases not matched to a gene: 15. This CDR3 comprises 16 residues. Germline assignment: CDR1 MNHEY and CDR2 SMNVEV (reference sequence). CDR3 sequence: CASTSSLGREEDTQYF. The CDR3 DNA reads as TGTGCCAGCACCTCTTCTCTTGGGAGGGAGGAAGATACGCAGTATTTT.

CDR3 protein: CASSSPGQESFSSGNTIYF. The CDR3 DNA reads as TGTGCCAGCAGTTCGCCGGGACAGGAGTCCTTTAGCTCTGGAAACACCATATATTTT. The V call is TRBV28, the J call TRBJ1-3; 8 bases fit TRBD1. The CDR3 consists of 19 residues. Germline CDR1 is MDHEN and CDR2 is SYDVKM. The junction had 14 bases not matched to a gene; V was cut back by 4 bases and J by 0 bases.

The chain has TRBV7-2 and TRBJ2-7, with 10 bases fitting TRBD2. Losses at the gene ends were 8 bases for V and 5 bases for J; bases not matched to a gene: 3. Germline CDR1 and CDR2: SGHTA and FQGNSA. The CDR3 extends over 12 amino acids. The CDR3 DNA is TGTGCCAGCTCTAGCGGGAGCCACGAGCAGTACTTC. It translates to CASSSGSHEQYF.

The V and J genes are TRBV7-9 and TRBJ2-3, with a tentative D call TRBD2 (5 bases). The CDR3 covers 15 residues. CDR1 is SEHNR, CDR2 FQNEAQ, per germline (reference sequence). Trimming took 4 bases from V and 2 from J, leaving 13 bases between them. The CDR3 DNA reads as TGTGCCAGCAGCTCCGCGGAGGTCCCCACAGATACGCAGTATTTT. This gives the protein CASSSAEVPTDTQYF.

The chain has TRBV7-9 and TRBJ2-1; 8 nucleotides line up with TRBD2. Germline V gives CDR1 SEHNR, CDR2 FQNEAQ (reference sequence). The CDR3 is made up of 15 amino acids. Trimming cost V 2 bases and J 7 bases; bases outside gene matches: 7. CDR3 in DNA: TGTGCCAGCAGCTTATTCGGGGGGGCCGTTAATGAGCAGTTCTTC. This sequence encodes CASSLFGGAVNEQFF.

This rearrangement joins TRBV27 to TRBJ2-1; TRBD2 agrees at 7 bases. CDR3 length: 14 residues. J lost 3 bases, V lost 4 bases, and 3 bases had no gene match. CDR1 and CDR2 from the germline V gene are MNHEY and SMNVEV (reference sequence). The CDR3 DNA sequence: TGTGCCAGCAGTTGGAGCGGGGACTACAATGAGCAGTTCTTC. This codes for CASSWSGDYNEQFF.

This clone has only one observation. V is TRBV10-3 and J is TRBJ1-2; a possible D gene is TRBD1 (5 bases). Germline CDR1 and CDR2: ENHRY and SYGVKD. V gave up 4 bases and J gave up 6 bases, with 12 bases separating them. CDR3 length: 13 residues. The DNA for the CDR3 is TGTGCCATCAGTGTGGGGCAGGGAAATGGCTACACCTTC. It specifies CAISVGQGNGYTF.

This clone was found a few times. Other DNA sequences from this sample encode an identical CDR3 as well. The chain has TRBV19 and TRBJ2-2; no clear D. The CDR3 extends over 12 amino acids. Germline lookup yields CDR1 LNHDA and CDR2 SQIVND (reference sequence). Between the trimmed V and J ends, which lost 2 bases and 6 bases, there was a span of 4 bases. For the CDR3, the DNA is TGTGCCAGTAGTATATCCCCCGGGGAGCTGTTTTTT. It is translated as CASSISPGELFF.

This CDR3 is CASSEWTGNEKLFF. The CDR3 coding sequence is TGTGCCAGCAGTGAATGGACTGGGAATGAAAAACTGTTTTTT. The chain links TRBV6-1 to TRBJ1-4; D gene uncertain. The CDR3 length is 14 residues. Germline loops: CDR1 MNHNS, CDR2 SASEGT. The germline V and J ends were trimmed by 2 bases and 5 bases, with 9 bases remaining between them.

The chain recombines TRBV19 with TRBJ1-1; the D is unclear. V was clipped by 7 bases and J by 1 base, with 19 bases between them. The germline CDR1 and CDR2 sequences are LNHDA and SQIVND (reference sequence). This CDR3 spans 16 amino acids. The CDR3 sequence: CASIHTLSGRNTEAFF. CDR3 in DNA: TGTGCCAGTATCCATACCCTCTCCGGGAGGAACACTGAAGCTTTCTTT.

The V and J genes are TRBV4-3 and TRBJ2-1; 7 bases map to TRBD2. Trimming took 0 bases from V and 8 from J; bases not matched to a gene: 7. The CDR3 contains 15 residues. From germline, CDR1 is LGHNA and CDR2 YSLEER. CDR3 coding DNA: TGCGCCAGCAGCCAAGAGGGGGGGAGGGCCCATGAGCAGTTCTTC. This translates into CASSQEGGRAHEQFF.

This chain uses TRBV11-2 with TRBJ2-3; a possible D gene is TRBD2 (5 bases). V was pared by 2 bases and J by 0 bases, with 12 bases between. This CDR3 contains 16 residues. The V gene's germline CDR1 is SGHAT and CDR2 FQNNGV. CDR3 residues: CASSLFIAPSTDTQYF. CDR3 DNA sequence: TGTGCCAGCAGCTTATTTATAGCGCCTAGCACAGATACGCAGTATTTT.

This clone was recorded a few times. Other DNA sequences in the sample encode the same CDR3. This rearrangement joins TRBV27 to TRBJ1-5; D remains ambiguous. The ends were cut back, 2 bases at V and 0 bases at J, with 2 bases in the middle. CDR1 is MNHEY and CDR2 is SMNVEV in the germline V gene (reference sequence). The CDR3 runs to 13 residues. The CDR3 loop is CASSLSSNQPQHF. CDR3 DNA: TGTGCCAGCAGTTTAAGTAGCAATCAGCCCCAGCATTTT.

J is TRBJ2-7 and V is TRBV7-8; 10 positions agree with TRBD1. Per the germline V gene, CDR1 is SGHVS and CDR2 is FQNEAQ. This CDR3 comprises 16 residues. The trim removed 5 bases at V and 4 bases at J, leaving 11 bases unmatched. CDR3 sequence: CASSAFRDRGDYEQYF. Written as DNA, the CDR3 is TGTGCCAGCAGCGCCTTCCGGGACAGGGGCGATTACGAGCAGTACTTC.

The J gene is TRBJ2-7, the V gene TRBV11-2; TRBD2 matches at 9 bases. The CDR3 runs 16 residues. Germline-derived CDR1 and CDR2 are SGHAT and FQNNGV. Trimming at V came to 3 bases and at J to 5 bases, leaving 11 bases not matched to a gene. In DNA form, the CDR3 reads TGTGCCAGCAGCTTTACGGCGGGAGGGCCCCGAGACGAGCAGTACTTC. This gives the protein CASSFTAGGPRDEQYF. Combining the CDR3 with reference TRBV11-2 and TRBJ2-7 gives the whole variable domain EAGVAQSPRYKIIEKRQSVAFWCNPISGHATLYWYQQILGQGPKLLIQFQNNGVVDDSQLPKDRFSAERLKGVDSTLKIQPAKLEDSAVYLCASSFTAGGPRDEQYFGPGTRLTVT.

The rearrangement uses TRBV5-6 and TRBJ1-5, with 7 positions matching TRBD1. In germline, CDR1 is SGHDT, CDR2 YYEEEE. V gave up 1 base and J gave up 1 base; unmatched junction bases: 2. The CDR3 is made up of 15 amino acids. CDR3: CASSLSTGSNQPQHF. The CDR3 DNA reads TGTGCCAGCAGCTTGTCGACAGGGAGCAATCAGCCCCAGCATTTT.

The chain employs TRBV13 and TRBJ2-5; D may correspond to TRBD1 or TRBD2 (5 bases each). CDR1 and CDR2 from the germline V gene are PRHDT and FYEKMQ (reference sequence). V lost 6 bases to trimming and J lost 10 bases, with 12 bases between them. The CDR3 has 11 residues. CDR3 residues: CASSRDRDQYF. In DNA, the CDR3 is TGTGCCAGCAGTAGGGACCGAGACCAGTACTTC.

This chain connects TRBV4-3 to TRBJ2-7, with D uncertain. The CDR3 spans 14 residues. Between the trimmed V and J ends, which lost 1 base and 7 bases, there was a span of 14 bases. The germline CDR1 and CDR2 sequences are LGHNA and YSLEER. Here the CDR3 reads CASSQVSTSREQYF. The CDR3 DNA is TGCGCCAGCAGCCAAGTATCCACTTCGCGGGAGCAGTACTTC.

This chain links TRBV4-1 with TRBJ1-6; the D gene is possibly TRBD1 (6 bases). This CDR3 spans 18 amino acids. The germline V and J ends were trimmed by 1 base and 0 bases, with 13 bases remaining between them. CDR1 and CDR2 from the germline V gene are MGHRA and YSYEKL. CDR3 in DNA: TGCGCCAGCAGCCAAGCGGGACACCAGAGCTCCTATAATTCACCCCTCCACTTT. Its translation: CASSQAGHQSSYNSPLHF.

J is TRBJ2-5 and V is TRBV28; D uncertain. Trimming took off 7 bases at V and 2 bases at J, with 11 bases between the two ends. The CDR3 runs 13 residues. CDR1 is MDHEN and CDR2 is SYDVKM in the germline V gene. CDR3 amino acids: CASTPDLQETQYF. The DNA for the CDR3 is TGTGCCAGCACCCCGGACCTTCAAGAGACCCAGTACTTC.

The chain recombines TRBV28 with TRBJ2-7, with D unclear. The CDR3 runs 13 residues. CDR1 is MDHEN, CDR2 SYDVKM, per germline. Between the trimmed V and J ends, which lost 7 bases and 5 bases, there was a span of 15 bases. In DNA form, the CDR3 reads TGTGCCAGCACCCATCCGGGTGGCGACGAGCAGTACTTC. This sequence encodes CASTHPGGDEQYF.

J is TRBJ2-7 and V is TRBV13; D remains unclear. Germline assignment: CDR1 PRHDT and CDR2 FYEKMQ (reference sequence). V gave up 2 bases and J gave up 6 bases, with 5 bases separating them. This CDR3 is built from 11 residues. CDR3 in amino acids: CASSLQAEQYF. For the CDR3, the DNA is TGTGCCAGCAGCTTACAGGCCGAGCAGTACTTC.

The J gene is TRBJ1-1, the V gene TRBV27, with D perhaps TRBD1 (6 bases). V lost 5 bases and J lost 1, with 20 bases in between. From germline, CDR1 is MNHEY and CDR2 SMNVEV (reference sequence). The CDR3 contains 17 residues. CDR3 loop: CASSPRGELGWNTEAFF. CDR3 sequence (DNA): TGTGCCAGCAGTCCTAGGGGGGAGTTGGGTTGGAACACTGAAGCTTTCTTT.